This T cell receptor beta chain originates from a study of blood T cell repertoires in COVID-19 (dated by TCRdb to about 2020). About the full investigation: Collaborator samples came from the United States, Italy and Spain and covered acute and convalescent phases of COVID-19. The samples were drawn from two sources: the first 160 participants of the ongoing ImmuneRACE study, and 1,200 or so subjects contributed by 6 global collaborators. Subjects who had been exposed to COVID-19, were actively infected with it, or had recovered from it provided the deeply sampled blood TCRbeta repertoires that made up the dataset. Where HLA class I and class II types were available, the types were taken from metadata supplied by the sample provider, not from assay-based typing. Nearly every sample came with metadata listing a de-identified subject ID, COVID-19 status, age in years and sex. The repertoires were released in a freely available public database meant as a resource for research on the immune response to SARS-CoV-2. The material from the prospective study consisted of cDNA or gDNA derived from T cells, B-cell-depleted T cells, or PBMCs.

Whole blood was collected in K2EDTA tubes by collaborating institutions according to the institutions' own protocols. For TCRbeta analysis, collaborators shipped samples in one of three forms: frozen whole blood, isolated PBMCs, or DNA extracted from either of those sample types. The trim is 1 base for V and 4 bases for J, with a gap of 17 bases between the germline ends. The germline V gene (reference sequence) yields LNHDA for CDR1 and SQIVND for CDR2. The CDR3 numbers 17 residues from cysteine through phenylalanine. This entry keeps only the CDR3 DNA: 51 bases, framed from base 1. TCRbeta CDR3 regions were amplified from genomic DNA using the immunoSEQ Assay, a bias-controlled multiplex PCR. In the authors' own workflow: Nucleated cell counts per sample were estimated from amplification of reference gene primers within the assay. Sequence reads were collapsed and filtered to measure the absolute abundance of every unique TCRbeta CDR3 rearrangement. For each sample, productive Simpson clonality was calculated as the square root of Simpson's diversity index over productive rearrangements. The source is immuneACCESS, and TCRdb retained only in-frame sequences with V and J called. Part of the clones is not carried over; for the studies checked, unresolved V genes explain less than half of this, and the remainder is unexplained. Clone size and V and J calls were adopted from that table, with D and trimming inferred from the DNA. The sample has about 210,000 clones on record, around 90% of them singletons. Of the sample, around 1.6% falls within the top ten clones.

The paper as a whole reports these results and caveats: How much clinical and demographic metadata was included differed by source and by participant, and the metadata was provided uncurated.

Points on this clone: Its specific antigen is unknown. Within one base of it there is no much larger clone, and no base qualities were kept.

This TCR derives from a man between 65 and 85 years old with acute or convalescent COVID-19. Sequences were obtained from peripheral blood. This receptor chain uses TRBV19 and TRBJ2-1; perhaps TRBD2 is the D gene, with 5 bases matching. The CDR3 reads as follows: CASSIAALSGDYNEQFF. Read as DNA, the sequence is TGTGCCAGTAGTATAGCAGCCTTAAGCGGAGATTACAATGAGCAGTTCTTC.